This is a list of T cell receptor beta chains from one sample in a study of T-cell reconstitution after alpha-beta-depleted transplantation in children. Via MiXCR, TCRdb re-called the PCR reads, giving one row per CDR3 protein. This sample has about 440,000 distinct CDR3 sequences, with over 40% found just once. The source material was PBMCs, sampled before TCRalphabeta/CD19-depleted stem cell transplant. The receptors were gathered from a girl under 10 years old with aplastic anemia, due to receive a stem cell transplant. Both conserved end residues are part of each CDR3. A D gene is named only where the DNA matches it firmly. Rows may omit the clone size; those that give it use once, few, many or a size class.

TRBJ2-2,TRBV5-1,-,-,TGCGCCAGCAGCTTGGCGGGAAACGGGGAGCTGTTTTTT,CASSLAGNGELFF
TRBJ2-1,TRBV27,TRBD1,few,TGTGCCAGCGCCTTAGGGACAGGGGCCTACAATGAGCAGTTCTTC,CASALGTGAYNEQFF
TRBJ2-7,TRBV15,-,-,TGTGCCACCAGCAGAGATCCCCAGGATCTCACAGGTTTTGGGAGGCAGTACTTC,CATSRDPQDLTGFGRQYF
TRBJ2-2,TRBV10-3,-,-,TGTGCCATCAGTGAAGGCAGGGGGGACACCGGGGAGCTGTTTTTT,CAISEGRGDTGELFF
TRBJ2-5,TRBV27,-,-,TGTGCCAGCAGTTTTTCAGGACGGATTCAAGAGACCCAGTACTTC,CASSFSGRIQETQYF
TRBJ2-7,TRBV5-1,-,-,TGCGCCAGCAGCTTGCGGACAGAAAACTACGAGCAGTACTTC,CASSLRTENYEQYF
TRBJ2-5,TRBV7-2,TRBD2,many,TGTGCCAGCAGCCCAACGGGGGGGGCAGAGACCCAGTACTTC,CASSPTGGAETQYF
TRBJ2-4,TRBV15,TRBD2,-,TGTGCCACCAGCAGAGCCCCGGGACTAGCGGGCGGCAAAAACATTCAGTACTTC,CATSRAPGLAGGKNIQYF
TRBJ2-2,TRBV5-1,TRBD2,once,TGCGCCAGCAGCTTGGAACCGGGGGGAGGCACCGGGGAGCTGTTTTTT,CASSLEPGGGTGELFF
TRBJ2-5,TRBV28,TRBD1,once,TGTGCCAGCAGTTCCGTACTACCCCCGGGACAGGAGAGAGAGACCCAGTACTTC,CASSSVLPPGQERETQYF
TRBJ2-1,TRBV15,TRBD2,-,TGTGCCACCAGCCGCGGGGGGCCATCCAATGAGCAGTTCTTC,CATSRGGPSNEQFF
TRBJ1-5,TRBV28,-,-,TGTGCCAGCAGTTTATACGGCAGGAATGATCAGCCCCAGCATTTT,CASSLYGRNDQPQHF
TRBJ1-3,TRBV29-1,-,many,TGCAGCGTCTCCAGGGAAGCTGGAAACACCATATATTTT,CSVSREAGNTIYF
TRBJ2-1,TRBV7-2,-,many,TGTGCCAGCAGCGTTTCAGGGCCCAATGAGCAGTTCTTC,CASSVSGPNEQFF
TRBJ2-7,TRBV4-1,-,few,TGCGCCAGCAGCCAGATTGGACTCACTTCACGACCCTACGAGCAGTACTTC,CASSQIGLTSRPYEQYF
TRBJ1-5,TRBV6-2/TRBV6-3,-,few,TGTGCCAGCAGTCCAGAAAAGTTAATTAGCAATCAGCCCCAGCATTTT,CASSPEKLISNQPQHF
TRBJ2-4,TRBV7-2,-,-,TGTGCCAGCACCACGGTTGGGACCTTAGCCAAAAACATTCAGTACTTC,CASTTVGTLAKNIQYF
TRBJ2-7,TRBV28,-,many,TGTGCCAGCAGCCTGGGACTGGCCTACGAGCAGTACTTC,CASSLGLAYEQYF
TRBJ2-1,TRBV20-1,TRBD2,many,TGCAGTGCTAGAGATCACCAGACTAGCTCTTGGGATGAGCAGTTCTTC,CSARDHQTSSWDEQFF
TRBJ2-4,TRBV7-9,TRBD1,-,TGTGCCAGCAGCACAGGACAGGGGGGAACCAAAAACATTCAGTACTTC,CASSTGQGGTKNIQYF
TRBJ2-1,TRBV5-1,-,-,TGCGCCAGCGGGTTCAATCTGGGGAATGAGCAGTTCTTC,CASGFNLGNEQFF
TRBJ2-7,TRBV20-1,TRBD1,-,TGCAGTGCTATCGGTCCCGGGACAGGAGTTTTTGGGGCTTACGAGCAGTACTTC,CSAIGPGTGVFGAYEQYF